Described below is a single T cell receptor (beta chain) sequence and its context. Its antigen is undetermined. V shed 0 bases and J 2 bases; nucleotides not matched to a gene: 1. Germline-derived CDR1 and CDR2 are GTSNPN and SVGIG (reference sequence). The CDR3 spans 13 residues. This sample was included in a study of cytomegalovirus exposure and HLA in healthy donors. Overall study context: The roughly 120 million unique TCR beta sequences, from around 200 million T cells, were found by an earlier analysis. Early release data held 85 million or so unique TCRs from HLA-typed donors. The study, taken as a whole, reports: Donors belonging to an Asian-associated ancestry cluster reportedly showed fewer N-insertions in productive TCRs than the roughly 670-donor mean, according to what a later analysis found. Trimming of TCR beta V- and J-genes showed a link, identified in a later analysis, to a missense DCLRE1C variant.

PCR primers comprised 60 Vbeta and 13 Jbeta primers. Libraries were prepared by immunoSEQ multiplex PCR; TCRdb keeps only in-frame clonotypes and omits some of them. The sample contains 140,000 or so clones, 80% of which appear only once. The sequencing sample was made of PBMCs. This TCR derives from a man aged 35-49 years in good health and CMV-seronegative. The chain links TRBV30 to TRBJ2-7; TRBD1 matches at 7 bases. Here the CDR3 DNA reads TGTGCCTGGAGTGTAGGGGGCCCCTACGAGCAGTACTTC. This gives the protein CAWSVGGPYEQYF.